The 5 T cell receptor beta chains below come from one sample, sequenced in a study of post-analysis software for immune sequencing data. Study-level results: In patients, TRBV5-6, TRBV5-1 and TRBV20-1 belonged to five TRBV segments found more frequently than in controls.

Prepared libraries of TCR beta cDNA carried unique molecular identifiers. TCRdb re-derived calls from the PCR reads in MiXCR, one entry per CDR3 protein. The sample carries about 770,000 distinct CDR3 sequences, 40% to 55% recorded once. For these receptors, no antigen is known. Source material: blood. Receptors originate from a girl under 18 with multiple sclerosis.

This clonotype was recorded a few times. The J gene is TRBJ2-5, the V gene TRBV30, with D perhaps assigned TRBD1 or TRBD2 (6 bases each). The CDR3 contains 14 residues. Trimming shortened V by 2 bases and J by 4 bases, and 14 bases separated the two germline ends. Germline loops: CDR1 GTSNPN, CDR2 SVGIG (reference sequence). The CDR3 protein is CAWSPHEGGETQYF. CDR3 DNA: TGTGCCTGGAGTCCCCACGAGGGGGGAGAGACCCAGTACTTC.

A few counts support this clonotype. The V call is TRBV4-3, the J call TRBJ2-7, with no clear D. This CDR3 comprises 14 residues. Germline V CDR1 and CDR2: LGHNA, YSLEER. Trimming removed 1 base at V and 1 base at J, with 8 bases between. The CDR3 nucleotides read TGCGCCAGCAGCCAAGGGTTTGGGTCCTACGAGCAGTACTTC. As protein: CASSQGFGSYEQYF.

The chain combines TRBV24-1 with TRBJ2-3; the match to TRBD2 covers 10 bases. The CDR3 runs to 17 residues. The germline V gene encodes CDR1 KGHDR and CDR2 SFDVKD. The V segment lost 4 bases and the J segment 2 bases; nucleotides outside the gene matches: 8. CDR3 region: CATSDPTAGGITDTQYF. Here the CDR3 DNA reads TGTGCCACCAGTGACCCCACAGCGGGAGGGATCACAGATACGCAGTATTTT.

CDR3 coding DNA: TGTGCCAGCAGCTTGGGGCCCGGGGGGACGTACAATGAGCAGTTCTTC. Amino acid sequence: CASSLGPGGTYNEQFF. The rearrangement joins TRBV5-6 to TRBJ2-1; TRBD2 agrees at 7 bases. J gave up 4 bases and V 0 bases, and 7 bases lay outside the gene matches. The CDR3 has 16 residues. Per germline, CDR1 SGHDT and CDR2 YYEEEE. Combining the CDR3 with reference TRBV5-6 and TRBJ2-1 gives the whole variable domain DAGVTQSPTHLIKTRGQQVTLRCSPKSGHDTVSWYQQALGQGPQFIFQYYEEEERQRGNFPDRFSGHQFPNYSSELNVNALLLGDSALYLCASSLGPGGTYNEQFFGPGTRLTVL.

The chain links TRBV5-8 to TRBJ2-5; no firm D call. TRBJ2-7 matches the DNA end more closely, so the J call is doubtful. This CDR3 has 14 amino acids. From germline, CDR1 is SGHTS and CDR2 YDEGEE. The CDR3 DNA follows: TGTGCCAGCAGTTTCCACGCCAGATCCTACGAGCAGTACTTC. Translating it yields CASSFHARSYEQYF.